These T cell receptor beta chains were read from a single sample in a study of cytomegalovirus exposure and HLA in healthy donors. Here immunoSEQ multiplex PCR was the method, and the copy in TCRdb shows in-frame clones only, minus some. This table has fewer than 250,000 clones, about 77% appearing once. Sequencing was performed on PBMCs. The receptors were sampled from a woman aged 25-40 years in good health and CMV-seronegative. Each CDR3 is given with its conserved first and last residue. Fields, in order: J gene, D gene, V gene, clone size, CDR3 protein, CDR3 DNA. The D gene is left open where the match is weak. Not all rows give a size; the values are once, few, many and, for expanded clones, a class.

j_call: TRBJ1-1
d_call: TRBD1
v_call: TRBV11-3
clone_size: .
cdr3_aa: CASRVPRGQAARQNTEAFF
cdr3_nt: TGTGCCAGCAGGGTACCAAGGGGACAGGCGGCGCGACAGAACACTGAAGCTTTCTTT

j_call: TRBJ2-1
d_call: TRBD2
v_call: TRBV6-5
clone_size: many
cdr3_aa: CASSQLAGLPNEQFF
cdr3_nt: TGTGCCAGCAGCCAACTAGCGGGGCTCCCCAATGAGCAGTTCTTC

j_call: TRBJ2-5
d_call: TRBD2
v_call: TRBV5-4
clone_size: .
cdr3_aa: CASSPGLAGGQETQYF
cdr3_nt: TGTGCCAGCAGCCCCGGACTAGCGGGGGGGCAGGAGACCCAGTACTTC

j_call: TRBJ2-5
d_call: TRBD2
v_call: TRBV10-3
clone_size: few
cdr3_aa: CAISESKGASGRGETQYF
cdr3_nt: TGTGCCATCAGTGAGTCTAAAGGGGCTAGCGGGAGAGGAGAGACCCAGTACTTC

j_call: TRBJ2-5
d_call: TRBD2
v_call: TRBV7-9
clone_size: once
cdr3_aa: CSSSLSPSGVLRQETQYF
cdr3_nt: TGTTCCAGCAGCTTATCACCTAGCGGGGTGTTAAGACAAGAGACCCAGTACTTC

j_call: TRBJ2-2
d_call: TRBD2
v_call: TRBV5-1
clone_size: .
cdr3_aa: CASEGPLRGARGELFF
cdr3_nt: TGCGCCAGCGAGGGGCCCTTGCGGGGGGCTCGCGGGGAGCTGTTTTTT

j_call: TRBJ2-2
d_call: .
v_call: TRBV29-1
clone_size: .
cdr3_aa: CSVEVFPGETGELFF
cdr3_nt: TGCAGCGTTGAAGTCTTCCCAGGGGAGACCGGGGAGCTGTTTTTT

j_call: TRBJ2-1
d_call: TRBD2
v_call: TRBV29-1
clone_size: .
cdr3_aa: CSVEKGEGSGGPSRYNEQFF
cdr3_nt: TGCAGCGTTGAAAAGGGGGAGGGATCGGGAGGGCCCTCGAGGTACAATGAGCAGTTCTTC

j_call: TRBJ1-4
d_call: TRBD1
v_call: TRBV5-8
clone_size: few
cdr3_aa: CASSFGTGVNEKLFF
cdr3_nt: TGTGCCAGCAGCTTCGGGACAGGAGTTAATGAAAAACTGTTTTTT

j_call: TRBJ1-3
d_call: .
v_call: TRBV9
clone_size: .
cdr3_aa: CASSVALGGENTIYF
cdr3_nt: TGTGCCAGCAGCGTAGCTCTGGGGGGAGAGAACACCATATATTTT

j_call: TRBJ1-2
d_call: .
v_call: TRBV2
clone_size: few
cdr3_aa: CASILVGGYGYTF
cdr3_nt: TGTGCCAGCATCTTGGTGGGGGGATATGGCTACACCTTC

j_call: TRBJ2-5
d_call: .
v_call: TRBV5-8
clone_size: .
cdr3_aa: CASSLRVAETQYF
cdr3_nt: TGTGCCAGCAGCTTGCGGGTGGCAGAGACCCAGTACTTC

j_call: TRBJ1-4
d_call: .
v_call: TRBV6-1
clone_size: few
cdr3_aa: CASSGAGRKLFF
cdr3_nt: TGTGCCAGCAGTGGGGCGGGACGAAAACTGTTTTTT

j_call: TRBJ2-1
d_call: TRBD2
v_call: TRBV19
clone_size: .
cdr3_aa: CASSLRTSGGNNEQFF
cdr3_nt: TGTGCCAGTAGTCTGAGGACTAGCGGGGGGAACAATGAGCAGTTCTTC

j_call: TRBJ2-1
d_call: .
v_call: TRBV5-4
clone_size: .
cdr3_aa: CASSLGRELYNEQFF
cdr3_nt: TGTGCCAGCAGCTTGGGCAGGGAACTCTACAATGAGCAGTTCTTC

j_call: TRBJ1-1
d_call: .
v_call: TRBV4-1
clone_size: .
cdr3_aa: CASSQGEGAYTEAFF
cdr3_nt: TGCGCCAGCAGCCAAGGTGAAGGGGCGTATACTGAAGCTTTCTTT

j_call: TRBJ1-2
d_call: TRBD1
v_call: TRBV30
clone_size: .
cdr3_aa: CAWSVFDATGVDGYTF
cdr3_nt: TGTGCCTGGAGTGTATTTGACGCGACAGGGGTTGATGGCTACACCTTC

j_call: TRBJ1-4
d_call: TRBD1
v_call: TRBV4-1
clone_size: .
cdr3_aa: CASSRQGAGEKLFF
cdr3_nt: TGCGCCAGCAGCCGGCAGGGGGCCGGTGAAAAACTGTTTTTT

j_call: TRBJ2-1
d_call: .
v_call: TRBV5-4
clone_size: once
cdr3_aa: CASSIRQGTANEQFF
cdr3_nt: TGTGCCAGCAGCATCCGGCAGGGCACCGCCAATGAGCAGTTCTTC

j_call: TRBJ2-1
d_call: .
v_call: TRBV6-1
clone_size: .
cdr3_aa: CASSELGGTLGEQFF
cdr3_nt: TGTGCCAGCAGTGAATTAGGGGGTACCCTAGGTGAGCAGTTCTTC

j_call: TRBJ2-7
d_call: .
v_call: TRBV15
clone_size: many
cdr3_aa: CATSREEESDEQYF
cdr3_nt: TGTGCCACCAGCAGAGAGGAGGAATCCGACGAGCAGTACTTC

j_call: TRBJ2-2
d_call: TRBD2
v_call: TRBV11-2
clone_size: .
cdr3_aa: CASRPSGKNTGELFF
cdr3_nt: TGTGCCAGCAGACCGAGCGGGAAGAACACCGGGGAGCTGTTTTTT